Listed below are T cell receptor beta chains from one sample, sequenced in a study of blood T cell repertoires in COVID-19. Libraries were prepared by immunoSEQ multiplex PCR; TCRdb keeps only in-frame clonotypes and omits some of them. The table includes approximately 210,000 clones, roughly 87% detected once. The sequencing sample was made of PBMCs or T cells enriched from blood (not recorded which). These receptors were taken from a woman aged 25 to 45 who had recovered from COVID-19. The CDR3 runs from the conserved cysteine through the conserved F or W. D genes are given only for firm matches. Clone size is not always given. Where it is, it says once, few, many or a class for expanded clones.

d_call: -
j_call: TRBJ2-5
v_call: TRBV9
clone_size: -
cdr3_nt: TGTGCCAGCAGCGTAGGAACCACGAGGCGGGAGACCCAGTACTTC
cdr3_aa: CASSVGTTRRETQYF

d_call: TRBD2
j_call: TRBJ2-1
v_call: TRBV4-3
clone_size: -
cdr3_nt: TGCGCCAGCAGCCAAGGAAGCGGGAGGAGTAGGAATGAGCAGTTCTTC
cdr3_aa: CASSQGSGRSRNEQFF

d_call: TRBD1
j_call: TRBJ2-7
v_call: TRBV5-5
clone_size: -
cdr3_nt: TGTGCCAGCAGCTTGGGTCGGGACAGTTGGCAGTACTTC
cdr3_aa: CASSLGRDSWQYF

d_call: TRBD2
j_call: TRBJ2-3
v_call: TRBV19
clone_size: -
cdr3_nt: TGTGCCAGTGTAGCGGGGGGAAAAGATACGCAGTATTTT
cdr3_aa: CASVAGGKDTQYF

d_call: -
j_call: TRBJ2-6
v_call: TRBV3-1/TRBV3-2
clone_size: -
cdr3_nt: TGTGCCAGCAGCCAGGACAGTGGAGGGGCCAACGTCCTGACTTTC
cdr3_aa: CASSQDSGGANVLTF

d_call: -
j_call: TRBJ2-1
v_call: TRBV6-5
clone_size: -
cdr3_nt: TGTGCCACCGCGGTGGGAGACAATGAGCAGTTCTTC
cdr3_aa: CATAVGDNEQFF

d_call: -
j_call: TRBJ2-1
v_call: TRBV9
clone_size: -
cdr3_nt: TGTGCCAGCAGCGCCCCAGGGGTCTACAATGAGCAGTTCTTC
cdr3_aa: CASSAPGVYNEQFF

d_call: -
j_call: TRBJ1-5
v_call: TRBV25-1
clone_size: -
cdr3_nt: TGTGCCAGCAGTGAACAGTATAGCAATCAGCCCCAGCATTTT
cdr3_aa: CASSEQYSNQPQHF

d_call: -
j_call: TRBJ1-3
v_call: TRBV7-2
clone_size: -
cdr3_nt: TGTGCCAGCAGCTTATACGGCAGGCTGAGCTCTGGAAACACCATATATTTT
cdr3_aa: CASSLYGRLSSGNTIYF

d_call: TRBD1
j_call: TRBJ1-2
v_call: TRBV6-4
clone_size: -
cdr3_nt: TGTGCCAGCAGCCCGACAGGGGATAACTATGGCTACACCTTC
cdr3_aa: CASSPTGDNYGYTF

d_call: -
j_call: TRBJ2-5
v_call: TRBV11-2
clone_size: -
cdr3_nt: TGTGCCAGCAGCTTAACTAGGGGGGGGGAGACCCAGTACTTC
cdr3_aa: CASSLTRGGETQYF

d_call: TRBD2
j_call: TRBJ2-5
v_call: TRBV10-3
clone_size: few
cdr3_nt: TGTGCCATCAGTGGTAGCGGGGCCCGAGAGACCCAGTACTTC
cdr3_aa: CAISGSGARETQYF

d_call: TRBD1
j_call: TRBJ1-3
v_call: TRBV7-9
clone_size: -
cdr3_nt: TGTGCCAGCAGCTTTATACAGGGGAGCGGAAACACCATATATTTT
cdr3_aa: CASSFIQGSGNTIYF

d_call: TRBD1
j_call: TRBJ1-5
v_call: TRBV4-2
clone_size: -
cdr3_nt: TGTGCCAGCAGCCAAGGGCGGGGACAGGGGGACAATCAGCCCCAGCATTTT
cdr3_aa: CASSQGRGQGDNQPQHF

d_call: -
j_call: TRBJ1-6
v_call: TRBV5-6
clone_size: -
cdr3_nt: TGTGCCAGCACGTTCGGTAATTCACCCCTCCACTTT
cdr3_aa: CASTFGNSPLHF

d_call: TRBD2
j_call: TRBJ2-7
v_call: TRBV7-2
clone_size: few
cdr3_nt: TGTGCCAGCAGCTTAGCTCCCCAGACTAGCGGAGTTGCCTACGAGCAGTACTTC
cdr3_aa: CASSLAPQTSGVAYEQYF

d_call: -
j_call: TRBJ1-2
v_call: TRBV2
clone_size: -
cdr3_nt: TGTGCCAGCAAAGCTGGGGGCGAAGACTATGGCTACACCTTC
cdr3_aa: CASKAGGEDYGYTF

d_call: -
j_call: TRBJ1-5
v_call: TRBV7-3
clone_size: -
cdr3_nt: TGTGCCAGCAGCTGGGGGCGGGAGAACCAGCCCCAGCATTTT
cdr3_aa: CASSWGRENQPQHF

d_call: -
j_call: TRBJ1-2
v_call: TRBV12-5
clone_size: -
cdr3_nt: TGTGCTAGTGGTTTGGAGGCAGGCTATGGCTACACCTTC
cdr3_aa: CASGLEAGYGYTF

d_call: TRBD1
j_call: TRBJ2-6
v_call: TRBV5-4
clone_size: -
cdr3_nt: TGTGCCAGCAGTCCCGGACAGGCTGGGGCCAACGTCCTGACTTTC
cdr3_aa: CASSPGQAGANVLTF

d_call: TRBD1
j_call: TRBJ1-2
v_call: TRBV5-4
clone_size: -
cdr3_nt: TGTGCCAGCAGCCGGGGACAGGAGTATGGCTACACCTTC
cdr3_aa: CASSRGQEYGYTF

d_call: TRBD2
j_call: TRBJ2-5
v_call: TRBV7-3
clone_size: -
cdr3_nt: TGTGCCAGCAGCTTTGGGGCTAGCGGGTACCAAGAGACCCAGTACTTC
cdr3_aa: CASSFGASGYQETQYF

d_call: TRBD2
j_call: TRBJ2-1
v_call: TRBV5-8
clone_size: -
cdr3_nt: TGTGCCAGCAGCTTGACGGGACTAGCGGAAGACAATGAGCAGTTCTTC
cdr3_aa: CASSLTGLAEDNEQFF

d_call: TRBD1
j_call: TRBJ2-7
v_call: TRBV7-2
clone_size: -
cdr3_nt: TGTGCCAGCAGCTTAGTTAGGGACAGCACCTACGAGCAGTACTTC
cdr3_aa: CASSLVRDSTYEQYF

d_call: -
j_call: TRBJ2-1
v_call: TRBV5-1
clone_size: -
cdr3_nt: TGCGCCAGCAGCTGGGGCCAGGGGCGGGGGTACTTGGGTGAGCAGTTCTTC
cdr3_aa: CASSWGQGRGYLGEQFF

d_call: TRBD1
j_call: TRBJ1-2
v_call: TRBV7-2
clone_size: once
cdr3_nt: TGTGCCAGCAGCCCTCAAGCCGGGACAGGGAACTATGGCTACACCTTC
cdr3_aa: CASSPQAGTGNYGYTF

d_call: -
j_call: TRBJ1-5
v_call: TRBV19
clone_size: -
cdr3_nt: TGTGCCAGTAGTATATACCAAGCAGAGGGACAGCCCCAGCATTTT
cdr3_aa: CASSIYQAEGQPQHF

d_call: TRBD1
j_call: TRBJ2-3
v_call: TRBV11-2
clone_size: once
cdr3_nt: TGTGCCAGCAGCACCGGACAGGGGAGAGGAGATACGCAGTATTTT
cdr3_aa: CASSTGQGRGDTQYF

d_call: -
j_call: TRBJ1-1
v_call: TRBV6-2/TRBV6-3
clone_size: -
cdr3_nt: TGTGCCAGCAGTTACAAAGGGGCTGAAGCTTTCTTT
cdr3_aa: CASSYKGAEAFF

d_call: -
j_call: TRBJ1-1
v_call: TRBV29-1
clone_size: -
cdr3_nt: TGCAGCCTACGGGGGGGGTATTCGAACACTGAAGCTTTCTTT
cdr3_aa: CSLRGGYSNTEAFF

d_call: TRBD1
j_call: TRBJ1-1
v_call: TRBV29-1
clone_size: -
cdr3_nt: TGCAGCGTTGAAGCAGCCGACAGGGTAGGCACTGAAGCTTTCTTT
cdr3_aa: CSVEAADRVGTEAFF

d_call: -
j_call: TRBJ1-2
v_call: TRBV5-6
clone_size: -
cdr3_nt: TGTGCCAGCAGCCCAGGGGCTAACTATGGCTACACCTTC
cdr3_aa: CASSPGANYGYTF

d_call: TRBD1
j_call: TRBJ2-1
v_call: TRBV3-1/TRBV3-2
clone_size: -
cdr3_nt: TGTGCCAGCAGCCACCGGGACAGGGGAGGAAATGAGCAGTTCTTC
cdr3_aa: CASSHRDRGGNEQFF

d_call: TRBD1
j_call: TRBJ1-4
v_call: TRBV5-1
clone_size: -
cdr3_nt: TGCGCCAGCAGCCCGGGACAGGGAACAGGGGGAGAAAAACTGTTTTTT
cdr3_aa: CASSPGQGTGGEKLFF

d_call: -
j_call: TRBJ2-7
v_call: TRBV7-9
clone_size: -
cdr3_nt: TGTGCCAGCAGCTTATCTGAGTTTCCCGAGCAGTACTTC
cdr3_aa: CASSLSEFPEQYF

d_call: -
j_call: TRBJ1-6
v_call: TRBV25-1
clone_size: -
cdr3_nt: TGTGCCAGCAGTGAACCAGATTCACCCCTCCACTTT
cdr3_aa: CASSEPDSPLHF

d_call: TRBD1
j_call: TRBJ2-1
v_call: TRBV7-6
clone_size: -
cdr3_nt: TGTGCCAGCAGCTTAGGAATCGGCAGGGGGAGCTCCTACAATGAGCAGTTCTTC
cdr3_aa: CASSLGIGRGSSYNEQFF

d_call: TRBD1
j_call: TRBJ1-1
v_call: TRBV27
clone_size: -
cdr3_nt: TGTGCCAGCAGTCACCCTCAAGGACAGGGGACTGAAGCTTTCTTT
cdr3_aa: CASSHPQGQGTEAFF

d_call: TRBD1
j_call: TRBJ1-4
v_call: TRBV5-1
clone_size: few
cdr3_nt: TGCGCCAGCAGCATGTCGCGACAGGGGGCGGGAGAAAAACTGTTTTTT
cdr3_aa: CASSMSRQGAGEKLFF

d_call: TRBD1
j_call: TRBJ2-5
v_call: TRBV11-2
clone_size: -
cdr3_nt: TGTGCCAGCACCCATTACAGGGGGGAGAGGGAGACCCAGTACTTC
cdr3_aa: CASTHYRGERETQYF

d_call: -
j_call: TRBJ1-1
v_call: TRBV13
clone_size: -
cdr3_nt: TGTGCCAGCAGCTTATGGGGGAGGACTGAAGCTTTCTTT
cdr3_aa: CASSLWGRTEAFF

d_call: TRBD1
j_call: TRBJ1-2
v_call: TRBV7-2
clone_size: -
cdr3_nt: TGTGCCAGCAGCCCGCAACTCGACAGGGGGCGATCCCTCTATGGCTACACCTTC
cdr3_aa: CASSPQLDRGRSLYGYTF

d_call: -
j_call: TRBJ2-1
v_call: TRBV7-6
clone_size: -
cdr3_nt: TGTGCCAGCAGACGCCGCCCAGGGGCGCCCCGGAATGAGCAGTTCTTC
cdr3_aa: CASRRRPGAPRNEQFF

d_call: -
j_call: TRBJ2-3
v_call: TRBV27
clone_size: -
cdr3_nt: TGTGCCAGCAGTTTCCGCGCGGCGGACTTGTCTCGTCGTGGCACAGATACGCAGTATTTT
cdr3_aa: CASSFRAADLSRRGTDTQYF

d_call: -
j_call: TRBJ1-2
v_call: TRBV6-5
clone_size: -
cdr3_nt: TGTGCCAGCAGGGGAACCACAGGGCATGGCTACACCTTC
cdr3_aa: CASRGTTGHGYTF

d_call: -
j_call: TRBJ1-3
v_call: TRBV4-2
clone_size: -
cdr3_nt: TGTGCCAGCAGCCAAGAGTCCAGGGCGGACACCATATATTTT
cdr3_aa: CASSQESRADTIYF

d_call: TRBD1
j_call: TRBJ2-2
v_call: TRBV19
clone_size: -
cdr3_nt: TGTGCCAGTAGTCGACAGGGGGCATTCGGGGAGCTGTTTTTT
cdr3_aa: CASSRQGAFGELFF

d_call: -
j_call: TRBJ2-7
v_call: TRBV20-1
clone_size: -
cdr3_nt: TGCAGTGCGCGGAGCTCCTACGAGCAGTACTTC
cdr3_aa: CSARSSYEQYF

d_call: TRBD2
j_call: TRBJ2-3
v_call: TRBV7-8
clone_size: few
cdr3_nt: TGTGCCAGCAGCCATCAGTCCAGGACTAGCGGGAGGGCGGGCACAGATACGCAGTATTTT
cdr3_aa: CASSHQSRTSGRAGTDTQYF

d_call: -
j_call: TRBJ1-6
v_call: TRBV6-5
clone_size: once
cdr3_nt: TGTGCCAGCACCAACCAAGTGGGGAGGTCACCCCTCCACTTT
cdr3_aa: CASTNQVGRSPLHF

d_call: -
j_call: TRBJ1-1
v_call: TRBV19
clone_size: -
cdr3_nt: TGTGCCAGTAGTCCCCTGGAGGGGCTGGGCACTGAAGCTTTCTTT
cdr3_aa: CASSPLEGLGTEAFF

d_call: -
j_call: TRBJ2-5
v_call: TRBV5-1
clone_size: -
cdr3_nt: TGCGCCAGCAGCTTGGCCGGACTAATTCAAGAGACCCAGTACTTC
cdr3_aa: CASSLAGLIQETQYF

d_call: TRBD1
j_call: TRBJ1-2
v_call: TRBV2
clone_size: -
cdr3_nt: TGTGCCAGCAGTGAAAGGGGACAGGGACCTGGCTACACCTTC
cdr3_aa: CASSERGQGPGYTF

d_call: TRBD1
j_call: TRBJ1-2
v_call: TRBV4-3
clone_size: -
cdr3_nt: TGCGCCAGCAGCCCAGAGACAGGGAAGAACTATGGCTACACCTTC
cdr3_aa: CASSPETGKNYGYTF

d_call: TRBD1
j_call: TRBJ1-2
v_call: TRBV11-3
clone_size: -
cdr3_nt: TGTGCCAGCAGCTCTAGCCCCGGGACAGGGACTGGTGGCTACACCTTC
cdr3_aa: CASSSSPGTGTGGYTF

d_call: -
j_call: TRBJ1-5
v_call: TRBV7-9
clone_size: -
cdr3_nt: TGTGCCAGCAGCTTAGCAGGGAGCATCAATCAGCCCCAGCATTTT
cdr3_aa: CASSLAGSINQPQHF

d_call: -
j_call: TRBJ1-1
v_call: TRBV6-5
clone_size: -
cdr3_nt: TGTGCCAGCAGGAAGGGGGTGGGGACTGAAGCTTTCTTT
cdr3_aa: CASRKGVGTEAFF

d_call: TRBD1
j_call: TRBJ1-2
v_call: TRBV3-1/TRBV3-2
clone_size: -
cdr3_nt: TGTGCCAGCAGCCAAGACTGGGACAGGAACTATGGCTACACCTTC
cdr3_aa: CASSQDWDRNYGYTF

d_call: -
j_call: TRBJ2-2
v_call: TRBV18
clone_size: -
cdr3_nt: TGTGCCAGCTCACCACGGGAGATGGGGGAGCTGTTTTTT
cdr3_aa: CASSPREMGELFF

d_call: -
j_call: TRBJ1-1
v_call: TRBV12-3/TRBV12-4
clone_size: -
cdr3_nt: TGTGCCAGCAGTTATTTCAGAAACACTGAAGCTTTCTTT
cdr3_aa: CASSYFRNTEAFF